The 24 T cell receptor beta chains given below trace back to one sample, sequenced in a study of blood T cell repertoires in COVID-19. The repertoire was sequenced with immunoSEQ multiplex PCR; TCRdb's copy has only in-frame clones and lacks some. The sample yields about 110,000 clones, around 80% seen once. Sequencing was carried out using peripheral blood. All receptors come from a woman of 80 years or more with acute or convalescent COVID-19.

The chain employs TRBV5-1 and TRBJ2-2; a possible D gene is TRBD1 (5 bases). Trimming took 3 bases from V and 5 from J, leaving 11 bases between them. The CDR3 contains 14 residues. Germline V gene data show CDR1 as SGHRS and CDR2 as YFSETQ. CDR3 amino acids: CASSSTRQTGELFF. The CDR3 bases are TGCGCCAGCAGCTCGACCAGACAGACCGGGGAGCTGTTTTTT.

The V and J genes are TRBV2 and TRBJ1-2, with 9 nucleotides matching TRBD1. Germline trimming cut 4 bases from V and 7 bases from J; bases unmatched to any gene: 7. Looked up from germline, CDR1 is SNHLY and CDR2 is FYNNEI. There are 14 residues in the CDR3. CDR3 sequence reads: CASSVGTGMAGYTF. CDR3 sequence (DNA): TGTGCCAGCAGTGTGGGGACAGGGATGGCTGGCTACACCTTC.

The chain carries TRBV7-6 and TRBJ2-1, with 9 bases lining up with TRBD2. The germline gives CDR1 SGHVS, CDR2 FNYEAQ. The V segment lost 11 bases and the J segment 4 bases; nucleotides outside the gene matches: 12. The CDR3 runs to 15 residues. As DNA, the CDR3 is TGTGCCGTCCTCGGGGCGGGGGGGCGGTACAATGAGCAGTTCTTC. Encoded protein: CAVLGAGGRYNEQFF.

This clone was counted a single time. This sequence joins TRBV10-3 and TRBJ2-2, with TRBD2 matching over 9 bases. There are 16 residues in the CDR3. Looked up from germline, CDR1 is ENHRY and CDR2 is SYGVKD. Trimming removed 3 bases from V and 3 bases from J; junction bases left unmatched: 5. The CDR3 loop is CAISDSSGKDTGELFF. In DNA, the CDR3 is TGTGCCATCAGTGATTCTAGCGGGAAAGACACCGGGGAGCTGTTTTTT.

The V call is TRBV6-1, the J call TRBJ1-2; 7 bases match TRBD1. Looked up from germline, CDR1 is MNHNS and CDR2 is SASEGT. V shed 2 bases and J 3 bases; nucleotides not matched to a gene: 6. The CDR3 extends over 15 amino acids. In DNA form, the CDR3 reads TGTGCCAGCAGTGAAAAGGGACAGCGATACTATGGCTACACCTTC. Its translation: CASSEKGQRYYGYTF.

CDR3 loop: CASSLSSSYEQYF. The CDR3 coding sequence is TGTGCCAGCAGTTTAAGTAGCTCCTACGAGCAGTACTTC. This sequence joins TRBV12-3 or TRBV12-4 and TRBJ2-7; D gene uncertain. Trimming removed 2 bases at V and 0 bases at J, with 5 bases between. The CDR3 is made up of 13 amino acids.

This clone has a handful of counts. This chain joins TRBV5-1 and TRBJ2-7; weak D call: TRBD2 (6 bases). The length of the CDR3 is 15 residues. Germline V gene data show CDR1 as SGHRS and CDR2 as YFSETQ. V lost 4 bases and J lost 7, with 21 bases in between. The CDR3 nucleotides read TGCGCCAGCAGCGAAATGGGCGGGTCGGCGGGAGAGCAGTACTTC. Translating it yields CASSEMGGSAGEQYF.

The chain is built from TRBV10-3 and TRBJ2-1, with a tentative D call TRBD2 (6 bases). The CDR3 consists of 16 residues. Germline values: CDR1 ENHRY, CDR2 SYGVKD. The germline V and J ends were trimmed by 0 bases and 5 bases, with 14 bases remaining between them. CDR3 sequence (DNA): TGTGCCATCAGTGAGTCGACGGGGGTGGTGGACAATGAGCAGTTCTTC. It specifies CAISESTGVVDNEQFF.

This clone was recorded many times. This sequence joins TRBV6-5 and TRBJ1-3; 8 bases map to TRBD1. The CDR3 has 14 amino acids. Germline trimming cut 10 bases from V and 6 bases from J; bases unmatched to any gene: 11. Germline V gene data show CDR1 as MNHEY and CDR2 as SVGAGI. DNA of the CDR3: TGTGCCACACAACGAGGACAGGGCGAAAACACCATATATTTT. This sequence encodes CATQRGQGENTIYF.

The chain couples TRBV5-1 to TRBJ1-4; 9 bases are a match to TRBD1. V shed 4 bases, J shed 8 bases, and the junction held 3 bases outside the gene matches. The germline CDR1 and CDR2 sequences are SGHRS and YFSETQ. CDR3 length: 13 residues. The CDR3 protein is CASSRGQGEKLFF. Here the CDR3 DNA reads TGCGCCAGCAGCAGGGGACAGGGCGAAAAACTGTTTTTT.

V is TRBV28 and J is TRBJ2-1, with 7 bases lining up with TRBD2. Germline CDR1 and CDR2: MDHEN and SYDVKM. The CDR3 sequence is 18 residues long. V dropped 2 bases and J dropped 0; count of bases not matched to a gene: 10. CDR3 sequence: CASSLETSSLLSYNEQFF. The CDR3 region has the DNA TGTGCCAGCAGTTTAGAGACTAGCTCCCTACTCTCCTACAATGAGCAGTTCTTC.

V is TRBV11-2 and J is TRBJ2-3, with D perhaps matching TRBD1 (5 bases). There are 15 residues in the CDR3. Germline V gene sequence: CDR1 SGHAT, CDR2 FQNNGV. Trimming pared 5 bases from V and 6 bases from J, leaving 18 bases between. CDR3 loop: CASSPRVRSWDTQYF. Written as DNA, the CDR3 is TGTGCCAGCAGCCCCAGGGTGAGGAGTTGGGATACGCAGTATTTT. Full variable domain (remainder filled in from reference TRBV11-2 and TRBJ2-3): EAGVAQSPRYKIIEKRQSVAFWCNPISGHATLYWYQQILGQGPKLLIQFQNNGVVDDSQLPKDRFSAERLKGVDSTLKIQPAKLEDSAVYLCASSPRVRSWDTQYFGPGTRLTVL.

The V and J genes are TRBV10-3 and TRBJ2-6; tentatively, D is TRBD1 (6 bases). Germline lookup yields CDR1 ENHRY and CDR2 SYGVKD. V was cut by 4 bases and J by 2 bases, with 9 bases left in between. The CDR3 totals 15 residues. The CDR3 reads CAISGQGTGANVLTF. The CDR3, as DNA: TGTGCCATCAGTGGCCAGGGGACTGGGGCCAACGTCCTGACTTTC.

The chain couples TRBV2 to TRBJ1-2; 10 bases fit TRBD1. This CDR3 is built from 12 residues. Germline CDR1 and CDR2: SNHLY and FYNNEI. With V trimmed by 8 bases and J by 6 bases, 3 bases remained unmatched. The CDR3 is CASLGQGDGYTF. In DNA, the CDR3 is TGTGCCAGCCTCGGACAGGGGGATGGCTACACCTTC.

The gene calls are TRBV5-4 and TRBJ1-4; weak D call: TRBD1 (6 bases). There are 12 residues in the CDR3. Germline CDR1 SGHNT, CDR2 YYREEE (reference sequence). The V end was cut by 4 bases, the J end by 8 bases, with 9 bases between. CDR3 nucleotides: TGTGCCAGCAGCCCTGACAGGGAAAAACTGTTTTTT. It yields the protein CASSPDREKLFF. Drawing the rest from reference TRBV5-4 and TRBJ1-4, the complete variable domain is ETGVTQSPTHLIKTRGQQVTLRCSSQSGHNTVSWYQQALGQGPQFIFQYYREEENGRGNFPPRFSGLQFPNYSSELNVNALELDDSALYLCASSPDREKLFFGSGTQLSVL.

This clone was seen only once. J is TRBJ2-3 and V is TRBV6-1; 11 bases agree with TRBD2. CDR1 is MNHNS, CDR2 SASEGT, per germline. V dropped 4 bases and J dropped 8; count of bases not matched to a gene: 11. This CDR3 has 16 amino acids. CDR3 DNA: TGTGCCAGCAGTGGGGGACTACTAGCGGGAGTTGGTACGCAGTATTTT. Translated, it gives CASSGGLLAGVGTQYF.

The chain uses TRBV18 and TRBJ1-6; TRBD1 matches 7 bases. Germline CDR1 reads KGHSH; CDR2 reads LQKENI. This CDR3 has 13 amino acids. With V trimmed by 5 bases and J by 12 bases, 7 bases remained unmatched. CDR3 nucleotide sequence: TGTGCCAGCTCAGCCGGACAGGCCGAACCCCTCCACTTT. Its protein product is CASSAGQAEPLHF.

The chain is built from TRBV10-3 and TRBJ1-1; tentative D call: TRBD1 (5 bases). The CDR3 is 16 amino acids. V lost 2 bases, J lost 1 base, and 14 bases lay in between. Germline CDR1 reads ENHRY; CDR2 reads SYGVKD. CDR3 coding DNA: TGTGCCATCAGTGAGGGTTTAGGGAGGGGGAACACTGAAGCTTTCTTT. This codes for CAISEGLGRGNTEAFF.

The chain is built from TRBV7-2 and TRBJ1-1; 7 nucleotides align to TRBD1. The V segment lost 5 bases and the J segment 1 base; nucleotides outside the gene matches: 7. This CDR3 has 15 amino acids. Germline lookup yields CDR1 SGHTA and CDR2 FQGNSA. CDR3 nucleotides: TGTGCCAGCAGCGCGGGGGGGACAGCGAACACTGAAGCTTTCTTT. Amino acid sequence: CASSAGGTANTEAFF.

The rearrangement links TRBV19 to TRBJ2-2, with 12 nucleotides matching TRBD2. CDR1 LNHDA and CDR2 SQIVND come from the germline V gene (reference sequence). This CDR3 is 18 amino acids long. With 7 bases clipped from V and 2 bases from J, the junction kept 11 bases outside the gene matches. The CDR3 region has the DNA TGTGCCAGTAACAGACTAGCGGGAGTGGTCGTTAACACCGGGGAGCTGTTTTTT. It encodes CASNRLAGVVVNTGELFF. The full variable domain, in which reference TRBV19 and TRBJ2-2 provide the parts outside the CDR3, is DGGITQSPKYLFRKEGQNVTLSCEQNLNHDAMYWYRQDPGQGLRLIYYSQIVNDFQKGDIAEGYSVSREKKESFPLTVTSAQKNPTAFYLCASNRLAGVVVNTGELFFGEGSRLTVL.

This sequence joins TRBV7-9 and TRBJ2-2, with D perhaps matching TRBD1 (6 bases). Germline V CDR1 and CDR2: SEHNR, FQNEAQ (reference sequence). The V gene lost 2 bases and the J gene lost 13 bases, with 23 bases spanning the gap. The CDR3 has 16 residues. CDR3 in DNA: TGTGCCAGCAGCTTAAGGGGCCGACAGGCGATTAAGGTGCTGTTTTTT. This sequence encodes CASSLRGRQAIKVLFF.

The V call is TRBV4-1, the J call TRBJ1-2; no clear D gene. CDR1 MGHRA and CDR2 YSYEKL come from the germline V gene. This CDR3 spans 14 amino acids. V lost 1 base to trimming and J lost 6 bases, with 12 bases between them. The CDR3 protein is CASSQAFGEDGYTF. CDR3 sequence (DNA): TGCGCCAGCAGCCAAGCGTTCGGGGAGGATGGCTACACCTTC.

The V call is TRBV28, the J call TRBJ1-5; D gene uncertain. The CDR3 covers 14 residues. Germline V gene sequence: CDR1 MDHEN, CDR2 SYDVKM. V was clipped by 7 bases and J by 5 bases, with 15 bases between them. This CDR3 reads CASTRLGSHQPQHF. CDR3 DNA sequence: TGTGCCAGCACCCGACTAGGGTCCCATCAGCCCCAGCATTTT.

The V gene is TRBV27, the J gene TRBJ1-6; D remains unclear. The germline V gene has CDR1 MNHEY and CDR2 SMNVEV (reference sequence). V gave up 4 bases and J gave up 2 bases, with 21 bases separating them. The CDR3 loop spans 19 amino acids. The CDR3 reads CASSSRRRTTSPYNSPLHF. In nucleotides, the CDR3 is TGTGCCAGCAGTTCCCGACGGAGGACTACATCCCCCTATAATTCACCCCTCCACTTT.